The 26 T cell receptor beta chains presented below share a single source sample, sequenced in a study of blood T cell repertoires in COVID-19. Sequenced by immunoSEQ multiplex PCR; TCRdb stores in-frame clones only, minus some. This repertoire shows 200,000 to 250,000 clones, over 75% found once; its top ten account for under 2.5%. The sample was peripheral blood. Every receptor here comes from a woman in her seventies with COVID-19, enrolled during active disease.

The chain has TRBV18 and TRBJ2-4, with D unclear. The CDR3 sequence is 16 residues long. V dropped 0 bases and J dropped 1 base, with 10 bases sitting between them. The germline V gene has CDR1 KGHSH and CDR2 LQKENI. CDR3 amino acids: CASSPPQSMAKNIQYF. CDR3 sequence (DNA): TGTGCCAGCTCACCACCCCAGTCGATGGCCAAAAACATTCAGTACTTC.

The rearrangement joins TRBV10-3 to TRBJ2-2; 8 bases agree with TRBD2. The germline V gene encodes CDR1 ENHRY and CDR2 SYGVKD. This CDR3 has 14 amino acids. The CDR3 loop is CATRQLAGLGELFF. The DNA for the CDR3 is TGTGCAACCAGGCAGCTAGCGGGCCTCGGGGAGCTGTTTTTT.

A single count supports this clone. The V call is TRBV6-1, the J call TRBJ1-4; D is perhaps TRBD1 (5 bases). This CDR3 has 15 amino acids. Per the germline V gene, CDR1 is MNHNS and CDR2 is SASEGT. V was trimmed by 3 bases and J by 5 bases, leaving 13 bases between them. Written as DNA, the CDR3 is TGTGCCAGCAGTGACAGCTCCAGACAGAATGAAAAACTGTTTTTT. Encoded protein: CASSDSSRQNEKLFF.

This clone was recorded once. This chain's CDR3 is CASSSTPGEAFF. As DNA, the CDR3 is TGTGCCAGCAGTTCCACCCCGGGTGAAGCTTTCTTT. The J gene is TRBJ1-1, the V gene TRBV6-6; no clear D gene. The CDR3 runs to 12 residues. V was pared by 4 bases and J by 7 bases, with 10 bases between. Germline V lookup: CDR1 MNHNY, CDR2 SVGAGI (reference sequence).

The chain links TRBV7-9 to TRBJ1-2; TRBD1 aligns across 11 bases. The CDR3 sequence is 13 residues long. Germline V lookup: CDR1 SEHNR, CDR2 FQNEAQ (reference sequence). V dropped 7 bases and J dropped 7; count of bases not matched to a gene: 5. This CDR3 is CASNLGQGGGYTF. The CDR3 DNA reads TGTGCCAGCAATTTGGGACAGGGGGGTGGCTACACCTTC.

V gene TRBV30 combines with J gene TRBJ1-3; D is perhaps TRBD1 (6 bases). The germline V and J ends were trimmed by 7 bases and 1 base, with 14 bases remaining between them. CDR3 length: 14 amino acids. Looked up from germline, CDR1 is GTSNPN and CDR2 is SVGIG (reference sequence). This CDR3 is CASITQGSGNTIYF. CDR3 nucleotide sequence: TGTGCCTCAATAACACAGGGTTCTGGAAACACCATATATTTT.

The genes are TRBV5-1 and TRBJ1-3, with 9 bases that match TRBD1. With 4 bases clipped from V and 4 bases from J, the junction kept 3 bases outside the gene matches. Germline assignment: CDR1 SGHRS and CDR2 YFSETQ. This CDR3 is 14 amino acids long. CDR3 residues: CASSPGTGGNTIYF. Here the CDR3 DNA reads TGCGCCAGCAGCCCTGGGACAGGGGGAAACACCATATATTTT. The complete variable domain, with remaining parts taken from reference TRBV5-1 and TRBJ1-3, reads KAGVTQTPRYLIKTRGQQVTLSCSPISGHRSVSWYQQTPGQGLQFLFEYFSETQRNKGNFPGRFSGRQFSNSRSEMNVSTLELGDSALYLCASSPGTGGNTIYFGEGSWLTVV.

This chain joins TRBV5-1 and TRBJ1-6; a possible D gene is TRBD1 (6 bases). Trimming took 4 bases from V and 7 from J, leaving 12 bases between them. CDR1 is SGHRS and CDR2 is YFSETQ in the germline V gene. The CDR3 extends over 14 amino acids. For the CDR3, the DNA is TGCGCCAGCAGCCAGAGGGACACGAATTCACCCCTCCACTTT. Translation: CASSQRDTNSPLHF.

The chain uses TRBV5-5 and TRBJ2-7; TRBD2 matches 10 bases. The V and J ends lost 4 bases and 4 bases, in that order; junction bases with no gene match: 8. The CDR3 extends over 15 amino acids. CDR1 SGHKS and CDR2 YYEKEE come from the germline V gene (reference sequence). The CDR3 bases are TGTGCCAGCAGCCCATCACTAGCGGGAAGGTACGAGCAGTACTTC. It encodes CASSPSLAGRYEQYF.

J is TRBJ1-1 and V is TRBV11-2; D gene unclear. Germline V CDR1 and CDR2: SGHAT, FQNNGV. V shed 5 bases and J shed 7 bases, with 14 bases lying between them. The CDR3 spans 13 residues. The CDR3 protein is CASSQSPYSEAFF. As DNA, the CDR3 is TGTGCCAGCAGCCAATCCCCCTACAGTGAAGCTTTCTTT.

This clone was recorded once. This rearrangement joins TRBV7-9 to TRBJ1-1; tentative D call: TRBD1 (5 bases). The V end was cut by 5 bases, the J end by 3 bases, with 10 bases between. The CDR3 has 13 residues. Germline V gene data show CDR1 as SEHNR and CDR2 as FQNEAQ (reference sequence). In nucleotides, the CDR3 is TGTGCCAGCAGCCGCGACAGTTACACTGAAGCTTTCTTT. Translating it yields CASSRDSYTEAFF.

The chain is built from TRBV5-1 and TRBJ1-1; D remains unclear. CDR3 size: 15 residues. CDR1 and CDR2 from the germline V gene are SGHRS and YFSETQ. V was trimmed by 5 bases and J by 1 base, leaving 15 bases between them. CDR3 nucleotides: TGCGCCAGCAGGTCCGGGGTCCCCCCGAACACTGAAGCTTTCTTT. Its translation is CASRSGVPPNTEAFF. The complete variable domain, with remaining parts taken from reference TRBV5-1 and TRBJ1-1, reads KAGVTQTPRYLIKTRGQQVTLSCSPISGHRSVSWYQQTPGQGLQFLFEYFSETQRNKGNFPGRFSGRQFSNSRSEMNVSTLELGDSALYLCASRSGVPPNTEAFFGQGTRLTVV.

The J gene is TRBJ1-3, the V gene TRBV9; D is unresolved. The CDR3 is 14 amino acids. Germline loops: CDR1 SGDLS, CDR2 YYNGEE. The V end was cut by 4 bases, the J end by 3 bases, with 11 bases between. CDR3 residues: CASSQDTYGNTIYF. The CDR3 DNA is TGTGCCAGCAGCCAAGACACTTATGGAAACACCATATATTTT.

J is TRBJ2-2 and V is TRBV5-1; TRBD2 might be the D (5 bases). In germline, CDR1 is SGHRS, CDR2 YFSETQ. This CDR3 comprises 16 residues. V lost 7 bases, J lost 0 bases, and 16 bases lay in between. The CDR3 nucleotides are TGCGCCAGCGTAAGGACGGAGGCCGCGAACACCGGGGAGCTGTTTTTT. It encodes CASVRTEAANTGELFF.

V is TRBV6-2 or TRBV6-3 and J is TRBJ1-5; D is undetermined. The CDR3 consists of 13 residues. V was shortened by 5 bases and J by 5 bases, with 10 bases between the two germline ends. Germline V gene data show CDR1 as MNHEY and CDR2 as SVGEGT. CDR3 in amino acids: CASSHPSHQPQHF. CDR3 nucleotide sequence: TGTGCCAGCAGTCACCCCAGTCATCAGCCCCAGCATTTT.

The V and J genes are TRBV29-1 and TRBJ1-2, with TRBD1 matching over 10 bases. Losses at the gene ends were 4 bases for V and 2 bases for J; bases not matched to a gene: 7. Germline V gene lookup returns CDR1 SQVTM and CDR2 ANQGSEA. CDR3 length: 15 residues. Written as DNA, the CDR3 is TGCAGCGTTGGGGGGACAGGGGCGGTAAACTATGGCTACACCTTC. This translates into CSVGGTGAVNYGYTF.

The chain has TRBV15 and TRBJ1-2; D call uncertain. The CDR3 runs 16 residues. Trimming pared 0 bases from V and 0 bases from J, leaving 11 bases between. CDR1 and CDR2 (germline): LNHNV, YYDKDF (reference sequence). The CDR3 coding sequence is TGTGCCACCAGCAGAGATCTAGAGGGAACTAACTATGGCTACACCTTC. Protein product: CATSRDLEGTNYGYTF.

This chain connects TRBV19 to TRBJ1-1, with 7 bases identical to TRBD1. Per the germline V gene, CDR1 is LNHDA and CDR2 is SQIVND (reference sequence). This CDR3 comprises 14 residues. Losses at the gene ends were 5 bases for V and 3 bases for J; bases not matched to a gene: 6. The CDR3 DNA reads as TGTGCCAGTAGTGAGGGGACAGTCTACACTGAAGCTTTCTTT. Its protein product is CASSEGTVYTEAFF.

The chain recombines TRBV5-1 with TRBJ1-3; TRBD1 is a possible D gene (5 bases). Germline values: CDR1 SGHRS, CDR2 YFSETQ. CDR3 length: 17 amino acids. V was cut by 0 bases and J by 0 bases, with 13 bases left in between. CDR3 nucleotide sequence: TGCGCCAGCAGCTTGGAGGGGACTCCAATCTCTGGAAACACCATATATTTT. The encoded protein is CASSLEGTPISGNTIYF.

The gene calls are TRBV5-1 and TRBJ2-1, with 8 nucleotides matching TRBD2. Trimming removed 5 bases from V and 1 base from J; junction bases left unmatched: 20. Germline values: CDR1 SGHRS, CDR2 YFSETQ. The CDR3 sequence is 20 residues long. The DNA for the CDR3 is TGCGCCAGCAGTCTAGGCGGTTATGGAGCGGGAGACGTATCCTACAATGAGCAGTTCTTC. Its translation is CASSLGGYGAGDVSYNEQFF.

The chain couples TRBV7-9 to TRBJ2-2; 14 bases match TRBD2. Germline V gives CDR1 SEHNR, CDR2 FQNEAQ (reference sequence). V shed 7 bases, J shed 4 bases, and the junction held 8 bases outside the gene matches. CDR3 length: 17 amino acids. This chain's CDR3 is CASIRTSGGSGTGELFF. The CDR3 DNA sequence: TGTGCCAGCATCCGGACTAGCGGGGGGTCGGGCACCGGGGAGCTGTTTTTT.

The CDR3 sequence is CASNQATSNQPQHF. The CDR3 DNA is TGTGCCAGCAACCAGGCTACTAGCAATCAGCCCCAGCATTTT. V gene TRBV6-5 combines with J gene TRBJ1-5, with D uncertain. Trimming removed 7 bases at V and 0 bases at J, with 10 bases between. The germline V gene encodes CDR1 MNHEY and CDR2 SVGAGI. CDR3 length: 14 amino acids.

This clone appeared once. The CDR3 is CASSIRTSGIGNEQFF. In nucleotides, the CDR3 is TGTGCCAGCAGCATACGGACTAGCGGGATAGGCAATGAGCAGTTCTTC. V is TRBV21-1 and J is TRBJ2-1; the table's D gene call, TRBD2, was not cross checked with the DNA. TRBV21-1 is designated a pseudogene. The CDR3 runs 16 residues.

The gene calls are TRBV5-1 and TRBJ2-3; TRBD1 aligns across 9 bases. Per the germline V gene, CDR1 is SGHRS and CDR2 is YFSETQ. This CDR3 is built from 16 residues. V was clipped by 2 bases and J by 4 bases; unmatched bases: 8. The CDR3 DNA sequence: TGCGCCAGCAGCTTCCCGGGACAGGGAGGACCAGATACGCAGTATTTT. Its protein product is CASSFPGQGGPDTQYF.

The chain links TRBV19 to TRBJ1-1; weak D call: TRBD1 (5 bases). CDR1 LNHDA and CDR2 SQIVND come from the germline V gene (reference sequence). The CDR3 is made up of 15 amino acids. Deletions cut 6 bases from V and 5 bases from J, with 19 bases between. CDR3 loop: CASSPAGVVMTEAFF. The CDR3 nucleotides are TGTGCCAGTAGCCCCGCGGGGGTGGTTATGACTGAAGCTTTCTTT.

The rearrangement joins TRBV5-1 to TRBJ1-6; 7 bases agree with TRBD1. CDR1 and CDR2 (germline): SGHRS, YFSETQ. V was clipped by 0 bases and J by 11 bases; unmatched bases: 8. The CDR3 consists of 15 residues. CDR3 bases: TGCGCCAGCAGCTTGGGGACAGGTGATATCGCACCCCTCCACTTT. Its translation: CASSLGTGDIAPLHF.